This TCR beta chain was observed in a study of T cell repertoires in cytomegalovirus infection. Background on the study: Public TCR beta signatures were indicative of both CMV infection and a matching HLA type. General study results and limits: Cumulative frequency (of public TCR beta family members) identified carriers of CMV plus the relevant HLA. CMV-specific HLA-C-restricted TCR beta clonotypes dominated the ex vivo response.

Notes on this clonotype: As yet, its antigen is unknown.

TCRdb reanalysed the reads using MiXCR and keeps one entry per CDR3 protein. The top ten hold roughly 15% of the sample, which has some 400,000 distinct CDR3 sequences, roughly 30% seen once. The V gene lost 1 base and the J gene lost 0 bases, with 19 bases spanning the gap. This CDR3 has 19 amino acids. In germline, CDR1 is DFQATT, CDR2 SNEGSKA (reference sequence). The genes are TRBV20-1 and TRBJ2-6; a weak D match, TRBD1 (5 bases). Material: PBMCs. This clonotype was obtained from a human donor in good health (CMV status not recorded). Some clones in this sample may be carry-over from other donors' samples. The CDR3 bases are TGCAGTGCTAGAGTTAATAGGGGCACAGCCCACTCTGGGGCCAACGTCCTGACTTTC. This translates into CSARVNRGTAHSGANVLTF.